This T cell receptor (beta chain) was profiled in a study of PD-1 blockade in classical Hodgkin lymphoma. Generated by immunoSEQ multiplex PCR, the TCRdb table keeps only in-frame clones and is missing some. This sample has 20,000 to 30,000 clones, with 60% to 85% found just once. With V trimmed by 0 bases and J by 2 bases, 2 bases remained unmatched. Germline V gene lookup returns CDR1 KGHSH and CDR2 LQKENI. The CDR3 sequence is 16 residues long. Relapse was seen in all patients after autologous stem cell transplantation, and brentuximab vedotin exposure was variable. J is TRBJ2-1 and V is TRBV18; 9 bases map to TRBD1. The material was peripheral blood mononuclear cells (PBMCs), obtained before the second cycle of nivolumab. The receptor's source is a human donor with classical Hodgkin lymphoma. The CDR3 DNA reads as TGTGCCAGCTCACCACCCCGGACAGGGGCCTACAATGAGCAGTTCTTC. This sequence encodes CASSPPRTGAYNEQFF.